This TCR beta chain originates from a study of shared clonotypes between healthy human individuals. Study outcomes and limitations: In general, naive subsets displayed greater estimated richness than memory subsets did.

The authors loaded roughly 200 ng DNA, around 32,000 T cell genomes, into sorted-subset replicate PCRs. Methods used by the authors: Without quality scores, immunoSEQ junctional reads could not be filtered like full-length reads. Sequenced by immunoSEQ multiplex PCR; TCRdb stores in-frame clones only, minus some. That table is the source of V, J and clone size, and D and trimming were worked out from the DNA. In the table there are millions of clones, 85% to 95% of which are singletons. All the donors were Caucasian adults who lived in Nashville, Tennessee. About this clone: The antigen is unknown.

The CDR3 has 15 residues. CDR1 LGHNA and CDR2 YSLEER come from the germline V gene. The germline V and J ends were trimmed by 0 bases and 6 bases, with 11 bases remaining between them. The source is a young man in good health. The chain combines TRBV4-3 with TRBJ2-2; TRBD2 is a possible D gene (5 bases). Material for sequencing was naive CD4+ T cells sorted from blood. Described subset: CD45RA+ positively selected. The CDR3 reads CASSQEIRGPGELFF. The CDR3 DNA is TGCGCCAGCAGCCAAGAAATCAGAGGGCCCGGGGAGCTGTTTTTT.